Detailed here is one T cell receptor beta chain. As yet, its antigen is unknown. CDR1 is LGHNA, CDR2 YSLEER, per germline. There are 14 residues in the CDR3. Trimming removed 0 bases from V and 10 bases from J, with 14 bases in between. The sample comes from a study of Ad26.COV2.S vaccination and SARS-CoV-2 variants. Study-wide results and limits: There was a possibility that the TCR breadth and depth analyses underestimated total T cell responses. Relative to placebo recipients, vaccine recipients exhibited elevated spike-specific TCR breadth. For non-spike TCRs, breadth in vaccine recipients resembled that in placebo recipients.

Treatment reported: some 20 received Ad26.COV2.S at low or high dose, single or two shots; about five received placebo; per-sample allocation not given. The study sampled participants on day 63 after the first vaccine or placebo injection. Assay: immunoSEQ multiplex PCR; the TCRdb copy retains only in-frame clones and omits some. The sample shows approximately 480,000 clones, around 85% of them seen only once. This clonotype was sampled from a person aged 18-60 years who received the Ad26.COV2.S COVID-19 vaccine or a placebo. This specimen was peripheral blood, taken in a trial of Ad26.COV2.S vaccine versus placebo. The rearrangement uses TRBV4-3 and TRBJ2-3; D is ambiguous. CDR3 nucleotide sequence: TGCGCCAGCAGCCAAGATAGGGTGGGTTGGGCGCAGTATTTT. It specifies CASSQDRVGWAQYF.